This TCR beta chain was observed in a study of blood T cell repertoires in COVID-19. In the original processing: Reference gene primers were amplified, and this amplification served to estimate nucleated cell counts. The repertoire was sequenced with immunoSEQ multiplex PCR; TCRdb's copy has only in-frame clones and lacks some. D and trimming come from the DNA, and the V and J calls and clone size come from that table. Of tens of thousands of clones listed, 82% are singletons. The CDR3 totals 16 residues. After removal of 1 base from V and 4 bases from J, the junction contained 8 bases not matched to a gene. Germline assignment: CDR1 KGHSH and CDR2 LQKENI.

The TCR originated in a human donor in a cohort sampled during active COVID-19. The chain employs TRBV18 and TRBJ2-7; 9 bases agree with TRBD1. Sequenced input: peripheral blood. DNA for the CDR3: TGTGCCAGCTCACCACTCGCCGCGGGACAGGGTTACGAGCAGTACTTC. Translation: CASSPLAAGQGYEQYF.